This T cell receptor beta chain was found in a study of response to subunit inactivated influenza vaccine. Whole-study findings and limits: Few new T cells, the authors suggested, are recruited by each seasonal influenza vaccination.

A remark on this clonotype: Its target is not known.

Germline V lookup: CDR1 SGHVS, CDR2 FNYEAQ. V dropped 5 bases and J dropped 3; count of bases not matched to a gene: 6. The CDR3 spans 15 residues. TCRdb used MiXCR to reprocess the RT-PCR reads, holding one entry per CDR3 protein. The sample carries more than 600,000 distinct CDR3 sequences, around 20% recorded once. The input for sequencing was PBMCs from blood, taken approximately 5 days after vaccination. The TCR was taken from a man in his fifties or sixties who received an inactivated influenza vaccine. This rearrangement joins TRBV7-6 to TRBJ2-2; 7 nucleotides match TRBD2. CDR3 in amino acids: CASSQGTTYTGELFF. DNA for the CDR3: TGTGCCAGCAGCCAAGGGACTACCTACACCGGGGAGCTGTTTTTT. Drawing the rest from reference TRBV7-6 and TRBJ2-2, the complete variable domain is GAGVSQSPRYKVTKRGQDVALRCDPISGHVSLYWYRQALGQGPEFLTYFNYEAQQDKSGLPNDRFSAERPEGSISTLTIQRTEQRDSAMYRCASSQGTTYTGELFFGEGSRLTVL.